This T cell receptor beta chain appears in the sequencing data of a study of shared clonotypes between healthy human individuals. Study details: With ages of 18 to 49, the donors were two women and three men. CD4 naive and CD4 memory each took three plates per donor, while CD8 naive took two and CD8 memory one.

The investigators split CD4+ cells into a CD45RA+ naive subset and a CD45RA-negative memory subset. Generated by immunoSEQ multiplex PCR, the TCRdb table keeps only in-frame clones and is missing some. Of about 2.4 million clones in the sample, 93% were seen once. The study's findings and limits: Among non-shared clonotypes, generation probabilities were lower than among those shared by all four donors.

In the case of this clone: Antigen: not known.

Trimming removed 0 bases from V and 8 bases from J, with 13 bases in between. The CDR3 length is 14 residues. Germline V gene data show CDR1 as SGHDN and CDR2 as FVKESK. This receptor was taken from a man between 18 and 35 years old in good health. Some clones in this sample may be carry-over from other donors' samples. Sequences were obtained from naive CD4+ T cells from PBMCs. The sample's subset: CD45RA+ positively selected. This rearrangement joins TRBV14 to TRBJ1-2, with D maybe TRBD1 (5 bases). The chain's CDR3 is CASSQDVSWGGYTF. CDR3 DNA sequence: TGTGCCAGCAGCCAAGATGTCTCTTGGGGCGGCTACACCTTC. Complete variable domain (other parts from reference TRBV14 and TRBJ1-2): EAGVTQFPSHSVIEKGQTVTLRCDPISGHDNLYWYRRVMGKEIKFLLHFVKESKQDESGMPNNRFLAERTGGTYSTLKVQPAELEDSGVYFCASSQDVSWGGYTFGSGTRLTVV.